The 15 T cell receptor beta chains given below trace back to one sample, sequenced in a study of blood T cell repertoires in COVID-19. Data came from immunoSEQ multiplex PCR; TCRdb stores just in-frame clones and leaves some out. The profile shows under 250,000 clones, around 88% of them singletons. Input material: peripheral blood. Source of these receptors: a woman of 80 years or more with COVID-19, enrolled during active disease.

The CDR3 spells CASSLAALLAGYYNEQFF. For the CDR3, the DNA is TGCGCCAGCAGCTTGGCCGCCCTACTAGCGGGGTACTACAATGAGCAGTTCTTC. V gene TRBV5-1 combines with J gene TRBJ2-1; TRBD2 matches at 10 bases. The CDR3 is made up of 18 amino acids. With 0 bases clipped from V and 3 bases from J, the junction kept 9 bases outside the gene matches. Germline V gene lookup returns CDR1 SGHRS and CDR2 YFSETQ.

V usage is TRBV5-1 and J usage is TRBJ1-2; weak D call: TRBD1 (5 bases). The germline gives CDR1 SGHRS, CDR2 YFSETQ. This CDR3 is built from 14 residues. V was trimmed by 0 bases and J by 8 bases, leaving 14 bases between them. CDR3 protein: CASSLDGAVWGYTF. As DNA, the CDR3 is TGCGCCAGCAGCTTGGATGGGGCCGTGTGGGGCTACACCTTC. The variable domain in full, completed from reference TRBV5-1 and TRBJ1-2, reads KAGVTQTPRYLIKTRGQQVTLSCSPISGHRSVSWYQQTPGQGLQFLFEYFSETQRNKGNFPGRFSGRQFSNSRSEMNVSTLELGDSALYLCASSLDGAVWGYTFGSGTRLTVV.

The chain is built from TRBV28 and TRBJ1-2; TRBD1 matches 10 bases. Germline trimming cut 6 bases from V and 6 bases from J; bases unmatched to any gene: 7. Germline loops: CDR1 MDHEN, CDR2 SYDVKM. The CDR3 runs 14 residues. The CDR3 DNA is TGTGCCAGCAGGAGACAGGGGGCCGGGGATGGCTACACCTTC. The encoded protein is CASRRQGAGDGYTF.

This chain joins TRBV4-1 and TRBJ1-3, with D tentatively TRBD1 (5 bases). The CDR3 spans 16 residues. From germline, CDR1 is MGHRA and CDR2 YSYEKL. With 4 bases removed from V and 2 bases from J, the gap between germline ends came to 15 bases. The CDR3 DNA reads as TGCGCCAGCAGCCTACAGGTTTCCAGTACTGGAAACACCATATATTTT. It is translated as CASSLQVSSTGNTIYF.

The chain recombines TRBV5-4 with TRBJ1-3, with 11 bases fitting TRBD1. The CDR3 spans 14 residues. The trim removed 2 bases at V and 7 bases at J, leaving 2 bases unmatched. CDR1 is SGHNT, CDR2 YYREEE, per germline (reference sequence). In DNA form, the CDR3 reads TGTGCCAGCAGCTTCCGGGACAGGGGGAACACCATATATTTT. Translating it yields CASSFRDRGNTIYF.

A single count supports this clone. The CDR3 reads CASSPSANLVAEAFF. In DNA form, the CDR3 reads TGTGCCAGCAGCCCCTCAGCGAATCTCGTCGCTGAAGCTTTCTTT. The chain combines TRBV7-2 with TRBJ1-1; D is undetermined. The CDR3 sequence is 15 residues long. Looked up from germline, CDR1 is SGHTA and CDR2 is FQGNSA. With 5 bases removed from V and 6 bases from J, the gap between germline ends came to 19 bases.

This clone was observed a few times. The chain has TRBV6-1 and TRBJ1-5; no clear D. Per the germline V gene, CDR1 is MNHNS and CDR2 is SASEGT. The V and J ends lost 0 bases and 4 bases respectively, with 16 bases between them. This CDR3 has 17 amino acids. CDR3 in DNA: TGTGCCAGCAGTGAAGCATCGTGGGGAGATGGGAATCAGCCCCAGCATTTT. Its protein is CASSEASWGDGNQPQHF.

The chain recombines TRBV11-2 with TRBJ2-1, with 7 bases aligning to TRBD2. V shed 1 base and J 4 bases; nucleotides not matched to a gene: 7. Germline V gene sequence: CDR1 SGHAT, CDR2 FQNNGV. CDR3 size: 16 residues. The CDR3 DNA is TGTGCCAGCAGCTTAGGTTCGACTAGCTCGTACAATGAGCAGTTCTTC. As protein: CASSLGSTSSYNEQFF.

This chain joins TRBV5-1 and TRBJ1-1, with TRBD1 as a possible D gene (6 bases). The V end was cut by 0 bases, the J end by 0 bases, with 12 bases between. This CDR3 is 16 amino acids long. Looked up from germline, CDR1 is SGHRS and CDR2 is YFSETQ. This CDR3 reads CASSLDGGALNTEAFF. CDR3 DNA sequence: TGCGCCAGCAGCTTGGACGGGGGGGCGCTGAACACTGAAGCTTTCTTT.

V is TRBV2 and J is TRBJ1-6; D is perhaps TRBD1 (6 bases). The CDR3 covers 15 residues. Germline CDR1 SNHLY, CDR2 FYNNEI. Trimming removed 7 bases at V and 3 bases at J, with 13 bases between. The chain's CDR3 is CASTDRRFYNSPLHF. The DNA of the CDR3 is TGTGCCAGCACCGACAGGAGGTTCTATAATTCACCCCTCCACTTT.

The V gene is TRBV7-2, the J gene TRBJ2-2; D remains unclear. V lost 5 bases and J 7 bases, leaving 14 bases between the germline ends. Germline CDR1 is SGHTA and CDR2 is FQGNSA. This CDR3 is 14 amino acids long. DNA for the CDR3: TGTGCCAGCAGCCCCTATCAGGCTAACGGGGAGCTGTTTTTT. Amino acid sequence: CASSPYQANGELFF.

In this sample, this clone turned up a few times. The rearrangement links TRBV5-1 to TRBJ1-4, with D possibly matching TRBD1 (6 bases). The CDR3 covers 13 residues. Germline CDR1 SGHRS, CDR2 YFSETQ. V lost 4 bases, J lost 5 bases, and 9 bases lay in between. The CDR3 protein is CASSVGANEKLFF. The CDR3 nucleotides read TGCGCCAGCAGCGTGGGGGCGAATGAAAAACTGTTTTTT.

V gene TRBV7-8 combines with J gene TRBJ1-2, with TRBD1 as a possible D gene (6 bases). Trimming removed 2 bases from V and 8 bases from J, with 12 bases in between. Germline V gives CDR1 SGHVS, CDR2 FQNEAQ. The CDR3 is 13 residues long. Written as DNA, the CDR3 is TGTGCCAGCAGCTTACCACAGGGCCTAGGCTACACCTTC. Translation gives CASSLPQGLGYTF.

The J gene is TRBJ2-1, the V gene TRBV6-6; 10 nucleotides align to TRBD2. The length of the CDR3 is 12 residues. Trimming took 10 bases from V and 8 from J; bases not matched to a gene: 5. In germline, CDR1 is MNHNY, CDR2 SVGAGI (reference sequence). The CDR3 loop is CATQRGGDEQFF. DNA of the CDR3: TGTGCCACCCAGCGGGGGGGAGATGAGCAGTTCTTC.

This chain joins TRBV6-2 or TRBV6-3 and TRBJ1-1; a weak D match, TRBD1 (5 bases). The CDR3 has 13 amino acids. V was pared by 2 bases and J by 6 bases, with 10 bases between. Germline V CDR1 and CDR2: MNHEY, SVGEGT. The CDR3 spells CASSYPGGPEAFF. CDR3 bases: TGTGCCAGCAGTTACCCGGGGGGACCTGAAGCTTTCTTT.